These 29 T cell receptor beta chains originate from one sample sequenced in a study of cytomegalovirus exposure and HLA in healthy donors. PCR amplification relied on 60 Vbeta primers (plus 13 Jbeta primers). TCRdb keeps only in-frame clones here, not all; method: immunoSEQ multiplex PCR. The sample lists some 140,000 clones, under 80% occurring once. Sequencing was done on a sample of PBMCs. The receptors here all came from a woman in her 50s in good health and CMV-seropositive.

The chain links TRBV6-5 to TRBJ1-1; D is ambiguous. The CDR3 runs 15 residues. The germline V gene has CDR1 MNHEY and CDR2 SVGAGI. Trimming stripped 5 bases from V and 1 base from J, with 14 bases between. CDR3 bases: TGTGCCAGCAGTACCGGGAGGAGGGAGAACACTGAAGCTTTCTTT. The encoded protein is CASSTGRRENTEAFF.

The CDR3 DNA reads TGTGCCAGCAGCCGAGGGACTAGCGGGGGGGCAGATACGCAGTATTTT. This translates into CASSRGTSGGADTQYF. V gene TRBV11-2 combines with J gene TRBJ2-3; TRBD2 agrees at 16 bases. The germline gives CDR1 SGHAT, CDR2 FQNNGV. After removal of 5 bases from V and 4 bases from J, the junction contained 3 bases not matched to a gene. The CDR3 runs 16 residues.

The table lists this clone with a few counts. The V and J genes are TRBV4-1 and TRBJ1-1; D is possibly TRBD1 (6 bases). The CDR3 runs 15 residues. Trimming removed 1 base at V and 4 bases at J, with 13 bases between. From germline, CDR1 is MGHRA and CDR2 YSYEKL. CDR3 amino acids: CASSQVDSPATEAFF. CDR3 coding DNA: TGCGCCAGCAGCCAAGTGGACAGCCCAGCCACTGAAGCTTTCTTT.

This chain joins TRBV21-1 and TRBJ1-1. TRBV21-1 is labeled a pseudogene. CDR3 length: 14 amino acids. CDR3 nucleotide sequence: TGTGCCAGCAGCAAAGATCCGGGGGTCACTGAAGCTTTCTTT. This codes for CASSKDPGVTEAFF.

This chain connects TRBV6-5 to TRBJ1-2, with 8 bases aligning to TRBD1. V was pared by 5 bases and J by 6 bases, with 5 bases of the junction left unmatched. The V gene's germline CDR1 is MNHEY and CDR2 SVGAGI. This CDR3 has 13 amino acids. CDR3 loop: CASSTGQDDGYTF. As DNA, the CDR3 is TGTGCCAGCAGTACGGGACAGGACGATGGCTACACCTTC.

The chain combines TRBV27 with TRBJ2-3; 13 nucleotides align to TRBD2. The CDR3 has 14 amino acids. Germline assignment: CDR1 MNHEY and CDR2 SMNVEV (reference sequence). The J segment lost 7 bases and the V segment lost 6 bases, leaving 4 bases of the junction unmatched. Here the CDR3 DNA reads TGTGCCAGCAGACTAGCGGGGGGGATGAATACGCAGTATTTT. Protein: CASRLAGGMNTQYF.

This clone was observed a few times. The chain recombines TRBV7-3 with TRBJ2-6; 7 nucleotides line up with TRBD1. The CDR3 is 21 residues long. J lost 0 bases, V lost 5 bases, and 19 bases had no gene match. Looked up from germline, CDR1 is SGHTA and CDR2 is FQGTGA. The CDR3 protein is CASSPKGNRDRARSGANVLTF. As DNA, the CDR3 is TGTGCCAGCAGCCCCAAGGGGAACCGGGACAGAGCTCGCTCTGGGGCCAACGTCCTGACTTTC.

The chain combines TRBV21-1 with TRBJ2-7; TRBD2, the table's D call, lacks a check against the DNA. TRBV21-1 is a recognized pseudogene. The CDR3 is made up of 16 amino acids. DNA of the CDR3: TGTGCCAGCAGCAACGATATAGCGGGTGGGACCTACGAGCAGTACTTC. Protein sequence: CASSNDIAGGTYEQYF.

The chain employs TRBV12-5 and TRBJ1-6; 11 bases line up with TRBD1. CDR1 is LGHNT, CDR2 FRNRAP, per germline. J was trimmed by 9 bases and V by 5 bases; bases with no gene match: 12. The CDR3 totals 17 residues. CDR3 region: CASGPFRGQGVFSPLHF. CDR3 sequence (DNA): TGTGCTAGTGGTCCGTTTAGGGGACAGGGGGTGTTTTCACCCCTCCACTTT.

The rearrangement joins TRBV7-3 to TRBJ2-3; perhaps TRBD2 as D (5 bases). Germline V gives CDR1 SGHTA, CDR2 FQGTGA. V shed 5 bases and J shed 6 bases, with 12 bases lying between them. The CDR3 sequence is 13 residues long. DNA of the CDR3: TGTGCCAGCAGCCCAAGAGGGCGTGATACGCAGTATTTT. Protein sequence: CASSPRGRDTQYF.

The CDR3 region is CASSFGPFLNTEAFF. The CDR3 nucleotides read TGTGCCAGCAGTTTTGGGCCCTTTCTGAACACTGAAGCTTTCTTT. The rearrangement links TRBV27 to TRBJ1-1; no clear D. V was pared by 3 bases and J by 0 bases, with 11 bases between. This CDR3 region has 15 residues. Germline V gene sequence: CDR1 MNHEY, CDR2 SMNVEV (reference sequence).

The rearrangement uses TRBV7-2 and TRBJ2-1; 8 bases agree with TRBD2. From germline, CDR1 is SGHTA and CDR2 FQGNSA. Trimming took 1 base from V and 3 from J; bases not matched to a gene: 5. CDR3 size: 16 residues. This CDR3 reads CASSLGGSGGYNEQFF. The CDR3 bases are TGTGCCAGCAGCTTAGGCGGCAGCGGGGGCTACAATGAGCAGTTCTTC.

This chain connects TRBV10-3 to TRBJ2-3; 8 bases are a match to TRBD2. Unmatched junction bases numbered 11, after V lost 2 bases and J lost 10 bases. CDR3 size: 15 residues. In germline, CDR1 is ENHRY, CDR2 SYGVKD. The CDR3 DNA follows: TGTGCCATCAGTGAGGTCAATAGCGGGGACACACCGCAGTATTTT. This translates into CAISEVNSGDTPQYF.

V is TRBV2 and J is TRBJ1-2, with D uncertain. The CDR3 has 16 residues. Germline loops: CDR1 SNHLY, CDR2 FYNNEI. V was pared by 4 bases and J by 2 bases, with 17 bases between. CDR3 loop: CASSAPFGSQNYGYTF. The DNA of the CDR3 is TGTGCCAGCAGTGCCCCTTTTGGTAGTCAAAACTATGGCTACACCTTC.

As concerns this clone: Distinct nucleotide sequences in the sample also encode this CDR3. This chain joins TRBV7-2 and TRBJ1-5; D ambiguous. The V gene's germline CDR1 is SGHTA and CDR2 FQGNSA. This CDR3 spans 12 amino acids. Trimming cost V 6 bases and J 6 bases, with 9 bases left between them. Here the CDR3 reads CASSLGGQPQHF. The CDR3 DNA sequence: TGTGCCAGCAGTTTGGGAGGTCAGCCCCAGCATTTT.

The CDR3 reads CASSFGTSTDTQYF. In nucleotides, the CDR3 is TGTGCCAGCAGTTTCGGGACTTCCACAGATACGCAGTATTTT. This rearrangement joins TRBV28 to TRBJ2-3, with a tentative D call TRBD2 (6 bases). V was shortened by 3 bases and J by 2 bases, with 9 bases between the two germline ends. This CDR3 has 14 amino acids. The V gene's germline CDR1 is MDHEN and CDR2 SYDVKM.

The chain carries TRBV2 and TRBJ2-2; 7 nucleotides line up with TRBD2. J gave up 6 bases and V 2 bases, and 6 bases lay outside the gene matches. Germline lookup yields CDR1 SNHLY and CDR2 FYNNEI. CDR3 size: 15 residues. As DNA, the CDR3 is TGTGCCAGCAGTGAATCGGCGGGGGTGGCCGGGGAGCTGTTTTTT. This translates into CASSESAGVAGELFF.

DNA for the CDR3: TGTGCCAGCAGTTTCCAAAATCAGCCCCAGCATTTT. Its translation: CASSFQNQPQHF. The rearrangement joins TRBV28 to TRBJ1-5; D gene ambiguous. CDR1 and CDR2 from the germline V gene are MDHEN and SYDVKM. This CDR3 has 12 amino acids. V was clipped by 3 bases and J by 4 bases, with 4 bases between them. Combining the CDR3 with reference TRBV28 and TRBJ1-5 gives the whole variable domain DVKVTQSSRYLVKRTGEKVFLECVQDMDHENMFWYRQDPGLGLRLIYFSYDVKMKEKGDIPEGYSVSREKKERFSLILESASTNQTSMYLCASSFQNQPQHFGDGTRLSIL.

The chain uses TRBV7-3 and TRBJ2-1; 13 nucleotides line up with TRBD2. The J segment lost 8 bases and the V segment lost 4 bases, leaving 11 bases of the junction unmatched. Per germline, CDR1 SGHTA and CDR2 FQGTGA. The CDR3 is 17 amino acids. CDR3 sequence reads: CASSSPGTSGGADEQFF. The CDR3 DNA is TGTGCCAGCAGCTCACCAGGCACTAGCGGGGGGGCCGATGAGCAGTTCTTC.

The chain joins TRBV7-2 to TRBJ1-1; D may be TRBD1 (5 bases). The V gene's germline CDR1 is SGHTA and CDR2 FQGNSA. There are 14 residues in the CDR3. V shed 7 bases and J shed 0 bases, with 12 bases lying between them. CDR3 DNA: TGTGCCAGCACCAAGGGGTCTCTGAACACTGAAGCTTTCTTT. It codes for CASTKGSLNTEAFF.

The chain couples TRBV5-4 to TRBJ1-2, with D tentatively TRBD1 (6 bases). This CDR3 is built from 14 residues. Germline CDR1 is SGHNT and CDR2 is YYREEE (reference sequence). V was clipped by 5 bases and J by 6 bases, with 17 bases between them. Here the CDR3 reads CASRFGLGADGYTF. CDR3 coding DNA: TGTGCCAGCAGATTCGGGTTGGGGGCAGATGGCTACACCTTC.

The V gene is TRBV7-8, the J gene TRBJ1-3; TRBD1 is a possible D gene (6 bases). V lost 5 bases and J 0 bases, leaving 11 bases between the germline ends. The CDR3 sequence is 15 residues long. The germline CDR1 and CDR2 sequences are SGHVS and FQNEAQ. The CDR3 spells CASSLRTVSGNTIYF. In DNA, the CDR3 is TGTGCCAGCAGCCTTCGGACAGTCTCTGGAAACACCATATATTTT.

J is TRBJ2-7 and V is TRBV27; 7 nucleotides align to TRBD1. Per the germline V gene, CDR1 is MNHEY and CDR2 is SMNVEV (reference sequence). The CDR3 contains 13 residues. J lost 0 bases, V lost 10 bases, and 6 bases had no gene match. The CDR3 DNA follows: TGTGCCACTCAGAGGGGGCCCTCCTACGAGCAGTACTTC. Residues: CATQRGPSYEQYF.

V usage is TRBV15 and J usage is TRBJ2-3; perhaps TRBD2 as D (6 bases). V gave up 1 base and J gave up 6 bases, with 11 bases separating them. This CDR3 region has 14 residues. Germline assignment: CDR1 LNHNV and CDR2 YYDKDF (reference sequence). The CDR3 reads CATSRGGGGDTQYF. Written as DNA, the CDR3 is TGTGCCACCAGCAGAGGCGGCGGAGGGGATACGCAGTATTTT.

The chain joins TRBV30 to TRBJ1-3, with 9 nucleotides matching TRBD1. Germline CDR1 GTSNPN, CDR2 SVGIG (reference sequence). J gave up 5 bases and V 1 base, and 9 bases lay outside the gene matches. This CDR3 comprises 16 residues. CDR3 in amino acids: CAWSAYRDRDRNTIYF. CDR3 coding DNA: TGTGCCTGGAGTGCCTACCGGGACAGGGATCGAAACACCATATATTTT.

The chain has TRBV5-1 and TRBJ2-3, with D tentatively TRBD1 (5 bases). Germline V lookup: CDR1 SGHRS, CDR2 YFSETQ. The CDR3 is 15 residues long. V shed 3 bases and J shed 5 bases, with 16 bases lying between them. CDR3 sequence reads: CASSSTLGPLDTQYF. The CDR3 DNA reads as TGCGCCAGCAGCTCCACCTTGGGGCCATTAGATACGCAGTATTTT.

The rearrangement links TRBV5-4 to TRBJ2-2; D gene ambiguous. The CDR3 totals 12 residues. Trimming shortened V by 0 bases and J by 11 bases, and 8 bases separated the two germline ends. Germline lookup yields CDR1 SGHNT and CDR2 YYREEE (reference sequence). This CDR3 is CASSLARSELFF. CDR3 sequence (DNA): TGTGCCAGCAGCTTGGCGAGGAGTGAGCTGTTTTTT.

Written as DNA, the CDR3 is TGTGCCAGCAGCTTGGCCCCGAATCAGCCCCAGCATTTT. It codes for CASSLAPNQPQHF. The chain links TRBV9 to TRBJ1-5; D is uncertain. Trimming pared 4 bases from V and 4 bases from J, leaving 9 bases between. Germline V CDR1 and CDR2: SGDLS, YYNGEE. This CDR3 has 13 amino acids.

The V gene is TRBV4-3, the J gene TRBJ2-5; a possible D gene is TRBD2 (6 bases). This CDR3 is built from 15 residues. Germline V lookup: CDR1 LGHNA, CDR2 YSLEER. With 0 bases removed from V and 4 bases from J, the gap between germline ends came to 12 bases. The CDR3 loop reads CASSQEDGGLETQYF. CDR3 DNA sequence: TGCGCCAGCAGCCAAGAAGACGGGGGATTAGAGACCCAGTACTTC.